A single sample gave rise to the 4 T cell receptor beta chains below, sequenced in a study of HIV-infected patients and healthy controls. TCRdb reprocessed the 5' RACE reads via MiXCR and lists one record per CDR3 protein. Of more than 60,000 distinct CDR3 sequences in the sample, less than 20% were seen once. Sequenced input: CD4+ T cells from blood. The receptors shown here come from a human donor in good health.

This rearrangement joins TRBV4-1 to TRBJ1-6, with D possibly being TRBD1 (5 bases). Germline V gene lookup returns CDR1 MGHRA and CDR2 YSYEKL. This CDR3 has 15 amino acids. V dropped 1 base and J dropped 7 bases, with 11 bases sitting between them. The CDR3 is CASSQGGAGNSPLHF. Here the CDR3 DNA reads TGCGCCAGCAGCCAAGGGGGCGCGGGGAATTCACCCCTCCACTTT.

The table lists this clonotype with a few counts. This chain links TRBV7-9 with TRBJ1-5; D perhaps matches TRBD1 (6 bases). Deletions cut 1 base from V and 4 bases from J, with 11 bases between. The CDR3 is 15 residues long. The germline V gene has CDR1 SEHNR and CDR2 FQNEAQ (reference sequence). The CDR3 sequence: CASSLGWTVNQPQHF. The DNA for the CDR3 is TGTGCCAGCAGCTTAGGATGGACAGTTAATCAGCCCCAGCATTTT.

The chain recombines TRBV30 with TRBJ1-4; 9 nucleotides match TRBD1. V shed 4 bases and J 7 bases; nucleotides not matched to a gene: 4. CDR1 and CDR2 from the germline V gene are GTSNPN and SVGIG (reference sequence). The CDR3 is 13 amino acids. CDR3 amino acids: CAWNRGQSEKLFF. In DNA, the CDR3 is TGTGCCTGGAACAGGGGGCAGAGTGAAAAACTGTTTTTT.

CDR3 coding DNA: TGCAGTGCTAGCGAAATCAATGAGCAGTTCTTC. As protein: CSASEINEQFF. This chain uses TRBV20-1 with TRBJ2-1, with D unclear. This CDR3 has 11 residues. V was pared by 3 bases and J by 6 bases, with 6 bases between. Germline V CDR1 and CDR2: DFQATT, SNEGSKA (reference sequence).